This passage covers 32 T cell receptor beta chains from one sample sequenced in a study of T cell repertoires in aging, cancer and after chemotherapy. TRB rearrangements spanning V, D and J were amplified using mixed TRB-A/B primers. Using its own MiXCR run on the multiplex PCR reads, TCRdb lists one record per CDR3 protein. There are around 9,500 distinct CDR3 sequences in the sample; around 50% occur only once, and about 19% lies in the top ten. Peripheral blood genomic DNA, not sorted cells or RNA, was the template. The sequenced sample was blood. The source is a human donor in good health.

The genes are TRBV27 and TRBJ2-1; D gene ambiguous. Germline CDR1 reads MNHEY; CDR2 reads SMNVEV (reference sequence). The CDR3 loop spans 16 amino acids. The V end lost 1 base, the J end lost 5 bases, and 15 bases lay between the germline ends. The CDR3 nucleotides are TGTGCCAGCAGTTTATTGTCCATCCAGGTGGACAATGAGCAGTTCTTC. Protein product: CASSLLSIQVDNEQFF.

V is TRBV5-6 and J is TRBJ1-3; 9 positions agree with TRBD1. In germline, CDR1 is SGHDT, CDR2 YYEEEE. The V segment lost 4 bases and the J segment 4 bases; nucleotides outside the gene matches: 3. The CDR3 extends over 14 amino acids. The DNA for the CDR3 is TGTGCCAGCAGCCACAGGGGGCAGGGAAACACCATATATTTT. Translation gives CASSHRGQGNTIYF.

This clonotype has only a few counts. This rearrangement joins TRBV10-3 to TRBJ2-7, with 9 bases fitting TRBD2. Germline lookup yields CDR1 ENHRY and CDR2 SYGVKD. The J segment lost 9 bases and the V segment lost 0 bases, leaving 12 bases of the junction unmatched. The length of the CDR3 is 16 residues. CDR3: CAISESRIAGAPRQYF. DNA for the CDR3: TGTGCCATCAGTGAGTCTCGGATAGCGGGAGCCCCTCGGCAGTACTTC.

The gene calls are TRBV29-1 and TRBJ1-2; 7 bases match TRBD1. The V gene's germline CDR1 is SQVTM and CDR2 ANQGSEA. V trimming: 4 bases; J trimming: 10 bases; junction bases outside the gene matches: 9. The CDR3 has 12 amino acids. Here the CDR3 reads CSVARQGGDYTF. The DNA of the CDR3 is TGCAGCGTTGCAAGACAGGGAGGTGACTACACCTTC.

The chain uses TRBV4-3 and TRBJ2-3; D remains ambiguous. The germline CDR1 and CDR2 sequences are LGHNA and YSLEER. V lost 1 base and J lost 2, with 4 bases in between. The CDR3 spans 13 residues. CDR3 sequence: CASSQGTTDTQYF. DNA of the CDR3: TGCGCCAGCAGCCAAGGAACCACAGATACGCAGTATTTT.

The rearrangement joins TRBV30 to TRBJ2-3; D uncertain. The CDR3 is made up of 14 amino acids. In germline, CDR1 is GTSNPN, CDR2 SVGIG (reference sequence). Trimming cost V 4 bases and J 0 bases, with 11 bases left between them. The CDR3 nucleotides are TGTGCCTGGAAATATAGTCCTAGCACAGATACGCAGTATTTT. Its translation: CAWKYSPSTDTQYF.

This rearrangement joins TRBV6-1 to TRBJ1-5; a weak D match, TRBD1 (6 bases). With 4 bases removed from V and 5 bases from J, the gap between germline ends came to 9 bases. The CDR3 is made up of 13 amino acids. Germline CDR1 reads MNHNS; CDR2 reads SASEGT. In DNA form, the CDR3 reads TGTGCCAGCAGTGCACAGGGTGATCAGCCCCAGCATTTT. It codes for CASSAQGDQPQHF.

The CDR3 region has the DNA TGCAGCGTTGCTAGCGGGAGGATGTCTGAGCAGTTCTTC. It is translated as CSVASGRMSEQFF. The chain combines TRBV29-1 with TRBJ2-1, with TRBD2 identical over 11 bases. V lost 4 bases to trimming and J lost 9 bases; unmatched junction nucleotides: 5. The CDR3 is 13 amino acids. Germline CDR1 and CDR2: SQVTM and ANQGSEA.

The gene calls are TRBV5-4 and TRBJ1-1; 7 bases are a match to TRBD1. V was pared by 0 bases and J by 1 base, with 3 bases of the junction left unmatched. The V gene's germline CDR1 is SGHNT and CDR2 YYREEE (reference sequence). This CDR3 contains 15 residues. The CDR3 sequence: CASSLEGGWNTEAFF. In DNA form, the CDR3 reads TGTGCCAGCAGCTTGGAAGGGGGCTGGAACACTGAAGCTTTCTTT.

This clonotype was observed a handful of times. The chain combines TRBV12-3 or TRBV12-4 with TRBJ2-6; TRBD1 matches at 10 bases. J gave up 2 bases and V 6 bases, and 7 bases lay outside the gene matches. The CDR3 runs to 17 residues. CDR3 sequence reads: CASSRGQGVPGANVLTF. DNA for the CDR3: TGTGCCAGCAGCAGAGGACAGGGGGTCCCTGGGGCCAACGTCCTGACTTTC.

The sample holds a few counts of this clonotype. This sequence joins TRBV29-1 and TRBJ2-5; D is perhaps TRBD1 (6 bases). Trimming took off 6 bases at V and 1 base at J, with 12 bases between the two ends. The CDR3 has 13 amino acids. The germline CDR1 and CDR2 sequences are SQVTM and ANQGSEA. CDR3 loop: CSVNRDLQETQYF. CDR3 sequence (DNA): TGCAGCGTCAACAGGGATCTCCAAGAGACCCAGTACTTC.

The rearrangement uses TRBV21-1 and TRBJ2-7. TRBV21-1 is recorded as a pseudogene. The CDR3 totals 10 residues. The DNA for the CDR3 is TGTGCCAGCAGCTACTGGGGACAGTACTTC. Translated, it gives CASSYWGQYF.

The V gene is TRBV6-2 or TRBV6-3, the J gene TRBJ1-2; a weak D match, TRBD1 (5 bases). V lost 6 bases and J lost 6, with 17 bases in between. CDR3 length: 14 residues. Germline CDR1 and CDR2: MNHEY and SVGEGT. In nucleotides, the CDR3 is TGTGCCAGCAGGAAGGGGTTGGGGTTTGATGGCTACACCTTC. This gives the protein CASRKGLGFDGYTF.

J is TRBJ1-5 and V is TRBV19; tentative D call: TRBD1 (6 bases). Germline lookup yields CDR1 LNHDA and CDR2 SQIVND (reference sequence). The CDR3 is 15 residues long. V dropped 6 bases and J dropped 0 bases, with 12 bases sitting between them. The CDR3 protein is CASRGGMFSNQPQHF. DNA of the CDR3: TGTGCCAGTAGGGGGGGCATGTTTAGCAATCAGCCCCAGCATTTT.

The gene calls are TRBV12-3 or TRBV12-4 and TRBJ1-2; 10 nucleotides match TRBD1. The CDR3 has 14 amino acids. With 6 bases clipped from V and 7 bases from J, the junction kept 8 bases outside the gene matches. The CDR3 protein is CASSPTGTGVGYTF. The CDR3 DNA reads TGTGCCAGCAGCCCAACCGGGACAGGGGTTGGCTACACCTTC.

The CDR3, as DNA: TGCAGTGCTACCCAAGGACCGGCCTATGGCTACACCTTC. Encoded protein: CSATQGPAYGYTF. J is TRBJ1-2 and V is TRBV20-1; no reliable D call. Germline CDR1 is DFQATT and CDR2 is SNEGSKA (reference sequence). The CDR3 has 13 residues. V lost 4 bases and J 4 bases, leaving 13 bases between the germline ends.

The chain joins TRBV24-1 to TRBJ2-6; possible D gene TRBD2, 6 bases. V was shortened by 6 bases and J by 1 base, with 12 bases between the two germline ends. CDR1 is KGHDR, CDR2 SFDVKD, per germline. There are 16 residues in the CDR3. DNA for the CDR3: TGTGCCACCAGTTCTGTCGGGGGATCTGGGGCCAACGTCCTGACTTTC. Its protein product is CATSSVGGSGANVLTF.

The rearrangement uses TRBV6-1 and TRBJ2-1, with D tentatively TRBD1 or TRBD2 (6 bases each). The V end lost 6 bases, the J end lost 6 bases, and 15 bases lay between the germline ends. The CDR3 totals 14 residues. Germline V CDR1 and CDR2: MNHNS, SASEGT. DNA for the CDR3: TGTGCCAGCAGGACCCCGGGGGCGGGCAATGAGCAGTTCTTC. Translation gives CASRTPGAGNEQFF.

Only a few counts were recorded for this clonotype. The rearrangement uses TRBV6-5 and TRBJ2-5; TRBD1 might be the D (6 bases). The V gene's germline CDR1 is MNHEY and CDR2 SVGAGI. This CDR3 is 13 amino acids long. Trimming took off 5 bases at V and 2 bases at J, with 9 bases between the two ends. CDR3 amino acids: CASSRQEQETQYF. CDR3 sequence (DNA): TGTGCCAGCAGTCGACAGGAACAAGAGACCCAGTACTTC.

V gene TRBV20-1 combines with J gene TRBJ2-3, with TRBD2 matching over 11 bases. The CDR3 length is 17 residues. Germline loops: CDR1 DFQATT, CDR2 SNEGSKA (reference sequence). The J segment lost 0 bases and the V segment lost 1 base, leaving 6 bases of the junction unmatched. CDR3 in amino acids: CSARGSGRDSSTDTQYF. The DNA of the CDR3 is TGCAGTGCTAGAGGTAGCGGGAGGGATTCTAGCACAGATACGCAGTATTTT.

The rearrangement joins TRBV6-1 to TRBJ2-6; D gene uncertain. The germline CDR1 and CDR2 sequences are MNHNS and SASEGT. The CDR3 is 16 residues long. V was cut by 5 bases and J by 1 base, with 12 bases left in between. For the CDR3, the DNA is TGTGCCAGCAGTCCACGAGTGGTTTCTGGGGCCAACGTCCTGACTTTC. Translating it yields CASSPRVVSGANVLTF.

This rearrangement joins TRBV11-1 to TRBJ2-1; 11 positions agree with TRBD2. Germline-derived CDR1 and CDR2 are SGHAT and FQDESV (reference sequence). CDR3 size: 18 residues. Trimming cost V 2 bases and J 3 bases; bases outside gene matches: 9. CDR3 residues: CASSLSWKLAGDYNEQFF. The CDR3 DNA follows: TGTGCCAGCAGCTTATCTTGGAAACTAGCGGGAGACTACAATGAGCAGTTCTTC.

The chain carries TRBV10-3 and TRBJ1-3; D gene ambiguous. The CDR3 totals 12 residues. CDR1 is ENHRY and CDR2 is SYGVKD in the germline V gene. The V end lost 3 bases, the J end lost 10 bases, and 10 bases lay between the germline ends. The CDR3 protein is CAISESERTIYF. For the CDR3, the DNA is TGTGCCATCAGTGAATCCGAGAGGACCATATATTTT.

This clonotype was detected a few times. The V and J genes are TRBV6-5 and TRBJ1-1; D call uncertain. The CDR3 spans 13 residues. Germline CDR1 MNHEY, CDR2 SVGAGI. The germline V and J ends were trimmed by 2 bases and 5 bases, with 9 bases remaining between them. The CDR3 nucleotides are TGTGCCAGCAGTTACAAGGTTCGGACTGAAGCTTTCTTT. Protein: CASSYKVRTEAFF.

The V call is TRBV30, the J call TRBJ2-3, with D unclear. V was cut by 2 bases and J by 3 bases, with 12 bases left in between. The CDR3 covers 14 residues. CDR1 and CDR2 (germline): GTSNPN, SVGIG (reference sequence). The CDR3: CAWSLILATDTQYF. Written as DNA, the CDR3 is TGTGCCTGGAGTTTGATTTTAGCAACAGATACGCAGTATTTT.

The chain employs TRBV27 and TRBJ2-2; 7 bases align to TRBD2. The CDR3 length is 14 residues. Trimming cost V 8 bases and J 5 bases; bases outside gene matches: 8. Germline V gives CDR1 MNHEY, CDR2 SMNVEV (reference sequence). The CDR3 coding sequence is TGTGCCAGCGCATTTGGGGGGGAGACCGGGGAGCTGTTTTTT. Translation gives CASAFGGETGELFF.

The V call is TRBV6-2 or TRBV6-3, the J call TRBJ2-7, with D maybe TRBD1 (5 bases). Germline loops: CDR1 MNHEY, CDR2 SVGEGT. V was cut by 2 bases and J by 2 bases, with 19 bases left in between. CDR3 length: 17 residues. The CDR3: CASSYTYPRVAPYEQYF. The CDR3, as DNA: TGTGCCAGCAGTTACACGTACCCCAGGGTAGCCCCCTACGAGCAGTACTTC.

The chain recombines TRBV18 with TRBJ2-7; TRBD1 aligns across 9 bases. The V segment lost 3 bases and the J segment 6 bases; nucleotides outside the gene matches: 0. CDR3 size: 12 residues. Germline values: CDR1 KGHSH, CDR2 LQKENI. CDR3 nucleotide sequence: TGTGCCAGCTCACCGGACAGGGGCGAGCAGTACTTC. It encodes CASSPDRGEQYF.

The chain is built from TRBV30 and TRBJ2-3; D ambiguous. With 2 bases removed from V and 6 bases from J, the gap between germline ends came to 9 bases. The CDR3 totals 12 residues. Germline V gene lookup returns CDR1 GTSNPN and CDR2 SVGIG (reference sequence). The CDR3 reads CAWSLRVDTQYF. The CDR3 bases are TGTGCCTGGAGTCTTCGTGTGGATACGCAGTATTTT.

The chain has TRBV19 and TRBJ2-1; D is unresolved. Germline CDR1 is LNHDA and CDR2 is SQIVND (reference sequence). Trimming pared 5 bases from V and 6 bases from J, leaving 17 bases between. The CDR3 covers 15 residues. The CDR3 nucleotides read TGTGCCAGTAGTCCAGGACGCTTGGTCCTCAATGAGCAGTTCTTC. The encoded protein is CASSPGRLVLNEQFF.

This chain links TRBV19 with TRBJ2-7, with D perhaps given as TRBD1 or TRBD2 (6 bases each). Germline CDR1 reads LNHDA; CDR2 reads SQIVND (reference sequence). The V gene lost 3 bases and the J gene lost 6 bases, with 24 bases spanning the gap. CDR3 length: 17 residues. The CDR3 loop is CASSISGGGTLLGEQYF. CDR3 DNA: TGTGCCAGTAGTATTTCCGGGGGCGGGACACTACTGGGCGAGCAGTACTTC.

V and J are TRBV19 and TRBJ2-2, with 7 bases aligning to TRBD2. V lost 11 bases to trimming and J lost 7 bases; unmatched junction nucleotides: 1. Germline loops: CDR1 LNHDA, CDR2 SQIVND (reference sequence). The CDR3 sequence is 10 residues long. CDR3 residues: CASGGGELFF. CDR3 coding DNA: TGTGCCTCGGGAGGCGGGGAGCTGTTTTTT.